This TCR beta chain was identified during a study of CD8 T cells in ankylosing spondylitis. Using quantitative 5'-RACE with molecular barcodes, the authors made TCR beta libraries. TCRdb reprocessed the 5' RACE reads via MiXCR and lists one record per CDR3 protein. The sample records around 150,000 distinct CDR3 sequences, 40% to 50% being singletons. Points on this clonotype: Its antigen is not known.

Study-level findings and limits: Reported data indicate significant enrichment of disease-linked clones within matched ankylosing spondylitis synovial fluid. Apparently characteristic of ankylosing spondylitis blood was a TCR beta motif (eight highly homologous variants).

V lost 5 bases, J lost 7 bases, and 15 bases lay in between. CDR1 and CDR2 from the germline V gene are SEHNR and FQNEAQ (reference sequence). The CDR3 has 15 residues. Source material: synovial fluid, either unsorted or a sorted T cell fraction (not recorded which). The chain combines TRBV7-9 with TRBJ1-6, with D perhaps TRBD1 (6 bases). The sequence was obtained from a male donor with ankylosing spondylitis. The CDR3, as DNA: TGTGCCAGCAGCCCCAGGACAGCAGGGAATTCACCCCTCCACTTT. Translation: CASSPRTAGNSPLHF.